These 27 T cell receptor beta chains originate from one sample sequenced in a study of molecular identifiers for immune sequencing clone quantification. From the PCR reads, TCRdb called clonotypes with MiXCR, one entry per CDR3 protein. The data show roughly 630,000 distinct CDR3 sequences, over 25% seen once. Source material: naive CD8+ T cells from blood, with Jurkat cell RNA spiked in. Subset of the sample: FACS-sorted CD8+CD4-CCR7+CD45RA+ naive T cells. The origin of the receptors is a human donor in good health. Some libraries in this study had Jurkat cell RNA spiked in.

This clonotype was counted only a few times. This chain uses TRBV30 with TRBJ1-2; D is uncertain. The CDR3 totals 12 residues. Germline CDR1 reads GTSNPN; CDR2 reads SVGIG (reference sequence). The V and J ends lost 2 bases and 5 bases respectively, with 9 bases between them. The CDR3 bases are TGTGCCTGGAGTTTTTGGAGATATGGCTACACCTTC. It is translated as CAWSFWRYGYTF. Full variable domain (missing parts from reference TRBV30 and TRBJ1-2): SQTIHQWPATLVQPVGSPLSLECTVEGTSNPNLYWYRQAAGRGLQLLFYSVGIGQISSEVPQNLSASRPQDRQFILSSKKLLLSDSGFYLCAWSFWRYGYTFGSGTRLTVV.

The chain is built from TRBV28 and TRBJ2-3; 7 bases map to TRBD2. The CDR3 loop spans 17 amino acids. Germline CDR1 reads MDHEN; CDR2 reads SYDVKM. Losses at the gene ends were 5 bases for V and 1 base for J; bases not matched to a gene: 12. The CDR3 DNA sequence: TGTGCCAGCAGTCTCTTTGGGGGGGGGGAGGGCACAGATACGCAGTATTTT. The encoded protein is CASSLFGGGEGTDTQYF.

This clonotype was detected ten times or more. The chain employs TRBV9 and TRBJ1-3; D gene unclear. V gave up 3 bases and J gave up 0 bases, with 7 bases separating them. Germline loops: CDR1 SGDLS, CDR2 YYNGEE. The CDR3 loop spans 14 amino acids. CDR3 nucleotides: TGTGCCAGCAGCGGCAGGAACTCTGGAAACACCATATATTTT. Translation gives CASSGRNSGNTIYF.

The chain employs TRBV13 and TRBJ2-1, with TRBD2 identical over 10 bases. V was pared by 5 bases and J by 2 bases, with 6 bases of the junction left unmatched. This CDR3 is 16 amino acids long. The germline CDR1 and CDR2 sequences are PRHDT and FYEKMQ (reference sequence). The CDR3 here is CASSAGGTSAYNEQFF. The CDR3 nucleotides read TGTGCCAGCAGCGCTGGGGGGACTAGCGCCTACAATGAGCAGTTCTTC.

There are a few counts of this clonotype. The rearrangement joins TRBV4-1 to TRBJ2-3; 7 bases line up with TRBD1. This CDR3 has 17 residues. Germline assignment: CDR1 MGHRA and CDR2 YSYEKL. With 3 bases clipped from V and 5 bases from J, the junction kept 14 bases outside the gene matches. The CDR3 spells CASSQTTGFRVIDTQYF. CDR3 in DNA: TGCGCCAGCAGCCAGACGACAGGGTTCAGGGTTATAGATACGCAGTATTTT.

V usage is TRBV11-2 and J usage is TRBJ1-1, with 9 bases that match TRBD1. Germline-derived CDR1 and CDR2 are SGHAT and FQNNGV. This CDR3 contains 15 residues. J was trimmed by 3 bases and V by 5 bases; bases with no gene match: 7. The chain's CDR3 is CASSPTTGGDTEAFF. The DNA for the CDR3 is TGTGCCAGCAGCCCGACTACAGGGGGCGACACTGAAGCTTTCTTT.

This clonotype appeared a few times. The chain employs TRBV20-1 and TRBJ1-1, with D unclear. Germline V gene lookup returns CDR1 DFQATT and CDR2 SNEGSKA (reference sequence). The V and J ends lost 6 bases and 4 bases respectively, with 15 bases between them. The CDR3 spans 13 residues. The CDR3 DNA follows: TGCAGTGCCCCCGGGAACTGGGGCACTGAAGCTTTCTTT. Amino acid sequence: CSAPGNWGTEAFF.

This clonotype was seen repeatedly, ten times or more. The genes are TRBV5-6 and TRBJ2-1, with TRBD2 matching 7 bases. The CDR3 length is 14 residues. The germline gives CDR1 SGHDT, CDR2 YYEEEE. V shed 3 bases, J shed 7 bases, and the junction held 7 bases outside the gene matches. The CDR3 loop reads CASSWGGPGNEQFF. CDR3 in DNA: TGTGCCAGCAGCTGGGGAGGGCCTGGAAATGAGCAGTTCTTC.

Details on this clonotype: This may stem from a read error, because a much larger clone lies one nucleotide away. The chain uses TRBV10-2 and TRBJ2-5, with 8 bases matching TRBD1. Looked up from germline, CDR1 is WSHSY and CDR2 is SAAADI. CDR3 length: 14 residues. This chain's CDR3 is CARRNHRGSETPYF. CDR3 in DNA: TGCGCCAGGCGTAACCACAGGGGGTCGGAGACCCCGTACTTC.

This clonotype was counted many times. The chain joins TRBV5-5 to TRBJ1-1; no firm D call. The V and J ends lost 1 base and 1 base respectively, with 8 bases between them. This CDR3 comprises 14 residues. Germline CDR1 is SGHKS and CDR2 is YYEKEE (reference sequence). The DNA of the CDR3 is TGTGCCAGCAGCTTGACAGTATCGAACACTGAAGCTTTCTTT. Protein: CASSLTVSNTEAFF.

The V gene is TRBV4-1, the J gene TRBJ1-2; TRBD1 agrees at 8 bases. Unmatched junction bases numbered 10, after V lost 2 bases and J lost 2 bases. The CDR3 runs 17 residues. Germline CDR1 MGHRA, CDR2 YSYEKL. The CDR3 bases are TGCGCCAGCAGCCAAAAGGTGACAGGGGAGGGGAACTATGGCTACACCTTC. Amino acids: CASSQKVTGEGNYGYTF.

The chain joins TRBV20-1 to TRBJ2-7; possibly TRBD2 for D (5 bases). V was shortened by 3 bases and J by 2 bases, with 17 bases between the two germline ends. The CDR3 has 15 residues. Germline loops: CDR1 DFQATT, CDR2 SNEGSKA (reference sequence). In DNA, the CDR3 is TGCAGTGCTAGTCCTCGGACTTTACTTCCCTACGAGCAGTACTTC. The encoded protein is CSASPRTLLPYEQYF.

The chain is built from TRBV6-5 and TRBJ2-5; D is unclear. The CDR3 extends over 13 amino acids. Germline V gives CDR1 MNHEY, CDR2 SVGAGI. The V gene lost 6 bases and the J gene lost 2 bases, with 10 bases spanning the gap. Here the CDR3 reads CASRPPLQETQYF. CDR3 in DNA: TGTGCCAGCAGACCCCCGTTACAAGAGACCCAGTACTTC.

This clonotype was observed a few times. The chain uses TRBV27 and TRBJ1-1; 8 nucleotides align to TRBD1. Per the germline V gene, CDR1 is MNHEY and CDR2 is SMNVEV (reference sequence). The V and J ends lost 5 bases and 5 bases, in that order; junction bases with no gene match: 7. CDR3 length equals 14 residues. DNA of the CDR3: TGTGCCAGCAGTGTCAGGGGGCAAGGGACTGAAGCTTTCTTT. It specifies CASSVRGQGTEAFF.

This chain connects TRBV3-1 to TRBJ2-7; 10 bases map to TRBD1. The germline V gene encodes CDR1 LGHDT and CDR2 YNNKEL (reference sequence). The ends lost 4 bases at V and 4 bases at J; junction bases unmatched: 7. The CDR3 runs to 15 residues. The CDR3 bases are TGTGCCAGCAGCCCGGACAGGGGGTTTGGTTACGAGCAGTACTTC. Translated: CASSPDRGFGYEQYF.

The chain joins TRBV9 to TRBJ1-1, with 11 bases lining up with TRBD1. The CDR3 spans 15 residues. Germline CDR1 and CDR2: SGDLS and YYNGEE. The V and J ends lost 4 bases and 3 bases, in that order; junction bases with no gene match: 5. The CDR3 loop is CASSWVGQGDTEAFF. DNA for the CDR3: TGTGCCAGCAGCTGGGTGGGACAGGGGGACACTGAAGCTTTCTTT.

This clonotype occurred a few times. Here the CDR3 DNA reads TGTGCCATCAGTGTGAGTGATAATAGGCTAGGCAATCAGCCCCAGCATTTT. Amino acids: CAISVSDNRLGNQPQHF. The chain carries TRBV10-3 and TRBJ1-5; D gene uncertain. V gave up 4 bases and J gave up 2 bases, with 18 bases separating them. Germline values: CDR1 ENHRY, CDR2 SYGVKD. There are 17 residues in the CDR3.

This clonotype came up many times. DNA of the CDR3: TGCAGCGTGGTAAGTGGCAGCTCCACTGAAGCTTTCTTT. Encoded protein: CSVVSGSSTEAFF. The chain couples TRBV29-1 to TRBJ1-1; no definite D call. Germline V gene lookup returns CDR1 SQVTM and CDR2 ANQGSEA. This CDR3 spans 13 amino acids. V lost 6 bases and J 4 bases, leaving 15 bases between the germline ends.

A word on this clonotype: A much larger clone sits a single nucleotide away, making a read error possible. The CDR3 spells CASSLSDGQPRHF. Written as DNA, the CDR3 is TGTGCCAGCAGCCTCTCCGATGGTCAGCCCCGGCATTTT. The chain has TRBV6-5 and TRBJ1-5; D is undetermined. The CDR3 consists of 13 residues. In germline, CDR1 is MNHEY, CDR2 SVGAGI.

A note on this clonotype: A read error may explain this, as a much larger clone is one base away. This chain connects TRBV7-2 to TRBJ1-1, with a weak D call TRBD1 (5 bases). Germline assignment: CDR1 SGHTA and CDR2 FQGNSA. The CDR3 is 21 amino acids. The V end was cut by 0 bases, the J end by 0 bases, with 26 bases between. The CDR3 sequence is CASSLADRAPWTREMNTEAFF. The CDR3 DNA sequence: TGTGCCAGCAGCTTAGCCGATAGGGCGCCATGGACAAGAGAAATGAACACTGAAGCTTTCTTT.

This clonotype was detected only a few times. The CDR3 DNA sequence: TGTGCCAGCAGTACTTACTACGGGACTAGCGGGGGCAATGAGCAGTTCTTC. Its translation: CASSTYYGTSGGNEQFF. The rearrangement uses TRBV27 and TRBJ2-1; the match to TRBD2 covers 14 bases. After removal of 5 bases from V and 6 bases from J, the junction contained 9 bases not matched to a gene. There are 17 residues in the CDR3. Germline CDR1 MNHEY, CDR2 SMNVEV (reference sequence).

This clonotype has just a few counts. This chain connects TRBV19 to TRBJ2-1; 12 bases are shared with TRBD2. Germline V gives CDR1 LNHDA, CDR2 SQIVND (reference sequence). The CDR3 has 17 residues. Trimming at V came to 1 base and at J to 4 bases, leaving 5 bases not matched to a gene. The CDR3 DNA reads TGTGCCAGTAGTATAGGGACTAGCGGGGAAAATTACAATGAGCAGTTCTTC. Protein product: CASSIGTSGENYNEQFF.

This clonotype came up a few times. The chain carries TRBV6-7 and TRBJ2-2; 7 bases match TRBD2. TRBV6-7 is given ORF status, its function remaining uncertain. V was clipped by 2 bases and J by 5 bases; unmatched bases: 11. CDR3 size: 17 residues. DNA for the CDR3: TGTGCCAGCAGTTACCCCCCTGCGGCGCGGGAGACCGGGGAGCTGTTTTTT. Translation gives CASSYPPAARETGELFF.

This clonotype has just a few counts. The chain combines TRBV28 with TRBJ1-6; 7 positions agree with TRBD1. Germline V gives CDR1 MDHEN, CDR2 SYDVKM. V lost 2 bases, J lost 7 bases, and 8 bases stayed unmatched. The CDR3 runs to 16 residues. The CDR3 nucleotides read TGTGCCAGCAGTTTAGATGTGGGACAGCGAAATTCACCCCTCCACTTT. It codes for CASSLDVGQRNSPLHF.

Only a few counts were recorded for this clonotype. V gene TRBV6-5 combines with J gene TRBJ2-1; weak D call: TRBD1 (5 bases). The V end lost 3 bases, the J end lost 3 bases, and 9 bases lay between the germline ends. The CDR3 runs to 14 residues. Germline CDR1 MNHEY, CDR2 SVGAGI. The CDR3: CASSYEDNYNEQFF. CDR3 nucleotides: TGTGCCAGCAGTTATGAGGACAACTACAATGAGCAGTTCTTC.

The CDR3 bases are TGTGCCAGCAGCTTAGCAGGCGGGAGTTTAGGGTCCTACAATGAGCAGTTCTTC. It codes for CASSLAGGSLGSYNEQFF. The chain uses TRBV7-9 and TRBJ2-1; 7 bases line up with TRBD2. J lost 1 base, V lost 0 bases, and 9 bases had no gene match. Germline V lookup: CDR1 SEHNR, CDR2 FQNEAQ (reference sequence). The CDR3 spans 18 residues. Drawing the rest from reference TRBV7-9 and TRBJ2-1, the complete variable domain is DTGVSQNPRHKITKRGQNVTFRCDPISEHNRLYWYRQTLGQGPEFLTYFQNEAQLEKSRLLSDRFSAERPKGSFSTLEIQRTEQGDSAMYLCASSLAGGSLGSYNEQFFGPGTRLTVL.

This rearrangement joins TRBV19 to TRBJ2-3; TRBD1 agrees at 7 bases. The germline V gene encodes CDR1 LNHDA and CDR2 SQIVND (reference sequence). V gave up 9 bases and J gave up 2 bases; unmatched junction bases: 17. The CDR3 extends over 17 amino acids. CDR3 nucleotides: TGTGCCAGCCAAAGCTCGACAGGGAACCCCTTCACAGATACGCAGTATTTT. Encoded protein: CASQSSTGNPFTDTQYF.